Presented here are 22 T cell receptor beta chains from one specimen sequenced in a study of blood T cell repertoires in COVID-19. Assay: immunoSEQ multiplex PCR; the TCRdb copy retains only in-frame clones and omits some. The sample includes fewer than 95,000 clones, approximately 80% of them seen just once. The sequenced sample was peripheral blood. Source of these receptors: a human donor in a cohort sampled during active COVID-19.

The chain joins TRBV5-1 to TRBJ2-6, with TRBD1 matching over 7 bases. The CDR3 loop spans 18 amino acids. Germline V gene lookup returns CDR1 SGHRS and CDR2 YFSETQ. Trimming cost V 0 bases and J 1 base; bases outside gene matches: 7. Here the CDR3 DNA reads TGCGCCAGCAGCTTGGGACAGGGCTTTTTGTCTGGGGCCAACGTCCTGACTTTC. Translation: CASSLGQGFLSGANVLTF.

The chain recombines TRBV18 with TRBJ2-3; no definite D call. Germline V CDR1 and CDR2: KGHSH, LQKENI. The V gene lost 2 bases and the J gene lost 4 bases, with 4 bases spanning the gap. CDR3 length: 12 residues. DNA for the CDR3: TGTGCCAGCTCACCAACGGCAGATACGCAGTATTTT. Protein product: CASSPTADTQYF.

J is TRBJ2-7 and V is TRBV6-5; weak D call: TRBD2 (6 bases). The CDR3 consists of 12 residues. Germline lookup yields CDR1 MNHEY and CDR2 SVGAGI. Trimming removed 7 bases at V and 6 bases at J, with 13 bases between. The CDR3, as DNA: TGTGCCAGCATCCGGGTGGAGGGCGAGCAGTACTTC. This sequence encodes CASIRVEGEQYF.

The chain employs TRBV9 and TRBJ2-1; 14 bases align to TRBD2. Per the germline V gene, CDR1 is SGDLS and CDR2 is YYNGEE. Trimming took 0 bases from V and 4 from J; bases not matched to a gene: 9. The CDR3 runs 19 residues. The CDR3 nucleotides read TGTGCCAGCAGCGTAGGTTCAGGACTAGCGGGGGGCGGGTACAATGAGCAGTTCTTC. It yields the protein CASSVGSGLAGGGYNEQFF.

V usage is TRBV14 and J usage is TRBJ2-3; D unclear. The CDR3 contains 16 residues. Per the germline V gene, CDR1 is SGHDN and CDR2 is FVKESK. Trimming removed 2 bases at V and 0 bases at J, with 12 bases between. CDR3 amino acids: CASSQSSGFSTDTQYF. As DNA, the CDR3 is TGTGCCAGCAGCCAATCGTCCGGGTTCAGCACAGATACGCAGTATTTT.

This clone was detected once. The J gene is TRBJ2-1, the V gene TRBV15; the match to TRBD2 covers 9 bases. CDR3 size: 16 residues. Germline values: CDR1 LNHNV, CDR2 YYDKDF (reference sequence). V shed 0 bases and J 7 bases; nucleotides not matched to a gene: 7. This CDR3 is CATSRDLAGGRNEQFF. The CDR3, as DNA: TGTGCCACCAGCAGAGATCTGGCGGGGGGGCGAAATGAGCAGTTCTTC.

This clone has only a few counts. The chain uses TRBV7-8 and TRBJ2-5; D possibly corresponds to TRBD2 (7 bases). V was cut by 1 base and J by 1 base, with 10 bases left in between. Looked up from germline, CDR1 is SGHVS and CDR2 is FQNEAQ. The CDR3 extends over 15 amino acids. As DNA, the CDR3 is TGTGCCAGCAGCTTAGTCGGGGGGCTCCAAGAGACCCAGTACTTC. Translation gives CASSLVGGLQETQYF.

The rearrangement uses TRBV5-5 and TRBJ2-7; 8 nucleotides line up with TRBD1. The V gene's germline CDR1 is SGHKS and CDR2 YYEKEE (reference sequence). V lost 1 base and J lost 4; bases outside the gene matches: 10. The CDR3 consists of 16 residues. The CDR3 region has the DNA TGTGCCAGCAGCTTGTTGGGCGGCAGGGGGCTTTACGAGCAGTACTTC. It translates to CASSLLGGRGLYEQYF.

This chain uses TRBV9 with TRBJ2-1, with D unclear. CDR3 length: 14 amino acids. With 3 bases removed from V and 1 base from J, the gap between germline ends came to 8 bases. Germline assignment: CDR1 SGDLS and CDR2 YYNGEE. The CDR3 region is CASSGFSSYNEQFF. In DNA, the CDR3 is TGTGCCAGCAGCGGTTTCAGTTCCTACAATGAGCAGTTCTTC. The full variable domain, in which reference TRBV9 and TRBJ2-1 provide the parts outside the CDR3, is DSGVTQTPKHLITATGQRVTLRCSPRSGDLSVYWYQQSLDQGLQFLIQYYNGEERAKGNILERFSAQQFPDLHSELNLSSLELGDSALYFCASSGFSSYNEQFFGPGTRLTVL.

This chain joins TRBV2 and TRBJ2-2; 10 bases are a match to TRBD2. There are 16 residues in the CDR3. J lost 2 bases, V lost 7 bases, and 7 bases had no gene match. Germline-derived CDR1 and CDR2 are SNHLY and FYNNEI. The CDR3 DNA follows: TGTGCCAGCAAGTGGAGCGGGGGGGCCAACACCGGGGAGCTGTTTTTT. As protein: CASKWSGGANTGELFF.

J is TRBJ1-4 and V is TRBV5-1, with D possibly being TRBD1 (6 bases). CDR1 is SGHRS, CDR2 YFSETQ, per germline. The V end lost 2 bases, the J end lost 5 bases, and 7 bases lay between the germline ends. The CDR3 sequence is 13 residues long. The CDR3 loop is CASSLRGNEKLFF. The CDR3 DNA sequence: TGCGCCAGCAGCTTAAGGGGGAATGAAAAACTGTTTTTT.

The genes are TRBV4-1 and TRBJ2-4, with D possibly TRBD1 on 6 matching bases. The CDR3 extends over 21 amino acids. Trimming removed 0 bases from V and 0 bases from J, with 24 bases in between. Germline CDR1 MGHRA, CDR2 YSYEKL. This chain's CDR3 is CASSQELPTGGYGIAKNIQYF. The CDR3 nucleotides read TGCGCCAGCAGCCAAGAACTACCAACTGGGGGCTACGGGATAGCCAAAAACATTCAGTACTTC.

The chain has TRBV2 and TRBJ1-2, with 10 bases aligning to TRBD1. J was trimmed by 10 bases and V by 9 bases; bases with no gene match: 11. Per the germline V gene, CDR1 is SNHLY and CDR2 is FYNNEI. CDR3 length equals 13 residues. The CDR3 DNA reads as TGTGCCAGAACCCCCGGGACAGGGGCCGACTACACCTTC. It encodes CARTPGTGADYTF.

The J gene is TRBJ2-2, the V gene TRBV24-1, with 10 positions matching TRBD1. Trimming at V came to 7 bases and at J to 5 bases, leaving 6 bases not matched to a gene. The CDR3 runs to 15 residues. Germline CDR1 reads KGHDR; CDR2 reads SFDVKD. CDR3 amino acids: CATSQGQGLTGELFF. The CDR3 bases are TGTGCCACCAGCCAGGGACAGGGGCTAACCGGGGAGCTGTTTTTT.

The V gene is TRBV7-2, the J gene TRBJ2-1; D call uncertain. CDR1 SGHTA and CDR2 FQGNSA come from the germline V gene. The CDR3 is made up of 13 amino acids. Trimming stripped 1 base from V and 8 bases from J, with 9 bases between. The CDR3 loop is CASSLEGGYEQFF. The CDR3 DNA reads as TGTGCCAGCAGCTTAGAAGGCGGCTATGAGCAGTTCTTC. The full variable domain, completed using reference TRBV7-2 and TRBJ2-1, is GAGVSQSPSNKVTEKGKDVELRCDPISGHTALYWYRQSLGQGLEFLIYFQGNSAPDKSGLPSDRFSAERTGGSVSTLTIQRTQQEDSAVYLCASSLEGGYEQFFGPGTRLTVL.

As regards this clone: At one end, the junction sequence differs from germline, possibly due to a read error. The chain carries TRBV19 and TRBJ2-1; the match to TRBD2 covers 10 bases. CDR3 size: 15 residues. CDR1 is LNHDA, CDR2 SQIVND, per germline (reference sequence). The chain's CDR3 is CASSVAGGSNNEQFF. CDR3 bases: TGTGCCAGTAGTGTAGCGGGGGGCTCCAACAATGAGCAGTTCTTC.

The V call is TRBV11-2, the J call TRBJ2-1; D unclear. CDR3 size: 12 residues. Trimming pared 5 bases from V and 5 bases from J, leaving 7 bases between. The V gene's germline CDR1 is SGHAT and CDR2 FQNNGV. The CDR3 is CASSQSNNEQFF. CDR3 nucleotides: TGTGCCAGCAGCCAGTCGAACAATGAGCAGTTCTTC.

The chain carries TRBV30 and TRBJ1-6; D is undetermined. V was pared by 5 bases and J by 0 bases, with 5 bases between. Looked up from germline, CDR1 is GTSNPN and CDR2 is SVGIG (reference sequence). The CDR3 consists of 13 residues. The CDR3 is CAWATSYNSPLHF. The CDR3 region has the DNA TGTGCCTGGGCTACCTCCTATAATTCACCCCTCCACTTT.

V usage is TRBV29-1 and J usage is TRBJ2-7; 7 bases agree with TRBD1. Per germline, CDR1 SQVTM and CDR2 ANQGSEA. V dropped 6 bases and J dropped 6; count of bases not matched to a gene: 11. This CDR3 region has 13 residues. Here the CDR3 DNA reads TGCAGCGTGGGAGACAGGGCCCTACTCGAGCAGTACTTC. Translated: CSVGDRALLEQYF.

The sample holds a few counts of this clone. V and J are TRBV5-1 and TRBJ2-7; tentatively, D is TRBD1 (5 bases). Germline CDR1 and CDR2: SGHRS and YFSETQ. Trimming left V 4 bases short and J 3 bases short, with 14 bases between. There are 14 residues in the CDR3. CDR3 sequence (DNA): TGCGCCAGCAGCCCGTCCGGCAGGGACTACGAGCAGTACTTC. Amino acid sequence: CASSPSGRDYEQYF. The whole variable domain, remainder taken from reference TRBV5-1 and TRBJ2-7, is KAGVTQTPRYLIKTRGQQVTLSCSPISGHRSVSWYQQTPGQGLQFLFEYFSETQRNKGNFPGRFSGRQFSNSRSEMNVSTLELGDSALYLCASSPSGRDYEQYFGPGTRLTVT.

The CDR3 here is CASSPRLAGAANTGELFF. DNA of the CDR3: TGTGCCAGCAGCCCACGACTAGCGGGGGCCGCGAACACCGGGGAGCTGTTTTTT. The chain has TRBV7-2 and TRBJ2-2; 12 bases align to TRBD2. J was trimmed by 0 bases and V by 5 bases; bases with no gene match: 7. The CDR3 consists of 18 residues. Germline V CDR1 and CDR2: SGHTA, FQGNSA. The variable domain in full, completed from reference TRBV7-2 and TRBJ2-2, reads GAGVSQSPSNKVTEKGKDVELRCDPISGHTALYWYRQSLGQGLEFLIYFQGNSAPDKSGLPSDRFSAERTGGSVSTLTIQRTQQEDSAVYLCASSPRLAGAANTGELFFGEGSRLTVL.

The rearrangement uses TRBV24-1 and TRBJ2-3; 16 bases align to TRBD2. CDR1 and CDR2 from the germline V gene are KGHDR and SFDVKD. The CDR3 has 17 amino acids. V was clipped by 6 bases and J by 4 bases; unmatched bases: 6. Here the CDR3 reads CATSFGTSGGAADTQYF. CDR3 DNA sequence: TGTGCCACCAGTTTCGGGACTAGCGGGGGGGCGGCAGATACGCAGTATTTT.